This T cell receptor (beta chain) was found in a study of CD8 T cells in ankylosing spondylitis. Regarding the study as a whole: Ankylosing spondylitis blood appeared to carry a characteristic TCR beta motif of roughly eight highly homologous variants.

From germline, CDR1 is SGHKS and CDR2 YYEKEE (reference sequence). Deletions cut 0 bases from V and 2 bases from J, with 6 bases between. The CDR3 spans 13 residues. With molecular barcodes, quantitative 5'-RACE was used to make the TCR beta libraries. TCRdb redid the calling of the 5' RACE reads with MiXCR, one entry per CDR3 protein. The sample includes some 450,000 distinct CDR3 sequences, 17% of them seen just once. This clonotype was detected a few times. Its target is unknown. The sample taken for sequencing was blood, either unsorted or a sorted T cell fraction (not recorded which). This chain links TRBV5-5 with TRBJ2-7; D is unresolved. The origin of this receptor is a male donor with ankylosing spondylitis. The CDR3 protein is CASSLVTPYEQYF. The CDR3 region has the DNA TGTGCCAGCAGCTTGGTAACCCCCTACGAGCAGTACTTC.